This record covers a single TCR beta chain. This clonotype was seen only once. The specificity of this receptor is unknown. There are no base qualities to consult, and no much larger clone falls within one base. The sample's time point label, in plain terms: patch test 1, 2 weeks after DPC sensitization. Taken with the paper, the label for treatment or condition translates to: therapeutic diphenylcyclopropenone sensitization with weekly scalp DPC. At each patch-test visit, blood was drawn before the patch test was applied. Patients were considered eligible if aged 18 to 70, diagnosed with alopecia and deemed suitable for DPC therapy, and patients were excluded if pregnant. Unfractionated whole blood was collected in Tempus Blood RNA tubes, and total RNA was extracted from that blood. The data are from a study of human T cells and chemical hapten exposure (dated by TCRdb to 2020 to 2022). For the study in its entirety: For sensitization, 2% DPC in acetone was applied to an approximately 2 cm by approximately 2 cm area of upper inner arm skin. Weekly therapeutic DPC doses were additionally applied to the scalp of patients throughout the roughly 24-week study period. Patch tests used Finn chambers with 0.01% DPC on the upper back, scored after 6 days by International Contact Dermatitis Research Group standards. The mostly female patient cohort included alopecia areata with under or over 50% scalp involvement, alopecia totalis and alopecia universalis. The libraries were sequenced as a pool, and the TCR yield per sample differed mostly because of small variations in library volumes within the pool. In alopecia patients, the study followed how the peripheral blood TCR repertoire changed in vivo over primary and secondary sensitization to diphenylcyclopropenone (DPC), a hapten. Patient blood was sampled pre-sensitization (week 0) and at 2, 6 and about 24 weeks after DPC sensitization. Blood for TCR sequencing was provided by twenty-nine alopecia patients at one to four time points (pre-sensitization, 2, 6 and 24 weeks).

Library prep was done by RACE. Sequencing relied on a NextSeq 500. During library preparation, unique molecular identifiers were attached to individual cDNA molecules so that TCRs could be counted quantitatively and reproducibly. Each blood RNA sample was used to sequence both TCR alpha and TCR beta chains. Per the source publication's procedure: Samples had a median of 95,638 TCRs, with a range from roughly 23,224 to 700,000. V, J and CDR3 annotation of the TCR reads was carried out using the Decombinator software suite. Every sample was subsampled to the same number of TCRs (28,000) for the PS versus PT1 abundance plots. TCRs were defined as expanded if absent before sensitization and observed at least eight times at the 2-week time point. TCRdb reworked the public reads: Q25 trimming with fastp, MiXCR clone assembly, productive beta chains retained. Rows with a matching CDR3 protein are joined into one entry that keeps the most common DNA and genes. The V and J calls here are based on TCRdb, not the publication. For this sample there are around 120,000 distinct CDR3 sequences; roughly 13% appear just once. 0.8% to 1% of the sample comes from the top ten.

V gives up 1 base and J gives up 0 bases, and the segment between their germline ends measures 10 bases. The germline V gene (reference sequence) sets CDR1 to MNHNY and CDR2 to SVGAGI. CDR3 length: 16 amino acids, cysteine to phenylalanine. Only the CDR3 DNA stays, 48 bases, in frame from base 1. The study at large found these results: The number of TCRs above 1 in 1000 frequency did not change with DPC sensitization; there was no evidence of global repertoire structure alterations. Significantly more large CDR3 similarity clusters were formed by expanded TCRs than by pre-sensitization or healthy control sets, consistent with antigen-driven responses. A positive correlation was found between the number of PT1 expanded TCRs and patch test score, with significance reached at thresholds 8, 16 and 32 but not 4. All patients had alopecia, a presumed autoimmune disease, so their immune response might differ from that of healthy individuals. After repeated subsampling, changes were observed in the strength of the expansion versus patch-test correlation and in the threshold at which the correlation became significant.

The rearranged segments are TRBV6-6 and TRBJ2-1; the D gene is possibly TRBD1, with 6 bases matching. The sequenced sample was whole blood, obtained in connection with sensitization to the hapten diphenylcyclopropenone (DPC). The clonotype was recovered from a man younger than 30 with alopecia areata. Some clones in this sample may be carry-over from other donors' samples. The nucleotide sequence reads as follows: TGTGCCAGCAGTTACTTCAGGGGATCCTCCTACAATGAGCAGTTCTTC. This yields the protein CASSYFRGSSYNEQFF.